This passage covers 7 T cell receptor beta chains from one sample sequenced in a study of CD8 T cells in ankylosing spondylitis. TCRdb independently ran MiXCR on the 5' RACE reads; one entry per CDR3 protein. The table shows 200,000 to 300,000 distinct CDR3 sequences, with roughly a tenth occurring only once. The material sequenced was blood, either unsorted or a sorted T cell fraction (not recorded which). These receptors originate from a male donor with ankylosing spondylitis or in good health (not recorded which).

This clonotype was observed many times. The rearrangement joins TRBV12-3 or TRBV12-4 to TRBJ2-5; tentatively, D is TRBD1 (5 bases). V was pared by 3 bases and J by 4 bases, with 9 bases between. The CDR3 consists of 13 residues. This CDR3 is CASSLDTGETQYF. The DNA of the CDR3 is TGTGCCAGCAGTTTGGACACTGGAGAGACCCAGTACTTC.

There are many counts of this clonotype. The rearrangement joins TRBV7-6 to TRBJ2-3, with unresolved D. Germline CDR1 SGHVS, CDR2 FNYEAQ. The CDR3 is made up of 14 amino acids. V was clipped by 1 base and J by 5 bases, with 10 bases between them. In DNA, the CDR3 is TGTGCCAGCAGCTTAGGAAGGTTGGGAGATACGCAGTATTTT. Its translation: CASSLGRLGDTQYF.

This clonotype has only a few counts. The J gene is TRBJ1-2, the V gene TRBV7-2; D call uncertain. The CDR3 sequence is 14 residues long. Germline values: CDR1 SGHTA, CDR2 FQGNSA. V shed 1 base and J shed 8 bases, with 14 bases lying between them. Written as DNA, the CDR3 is TGTGCCAGCAGCTTAGGCTCATTCCTCGAAGGCTACACCTTC. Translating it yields CASSLGSFLEGYTF.

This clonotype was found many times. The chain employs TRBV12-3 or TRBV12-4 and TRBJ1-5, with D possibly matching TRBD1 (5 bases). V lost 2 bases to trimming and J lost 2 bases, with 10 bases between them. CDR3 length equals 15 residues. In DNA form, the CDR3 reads TGTGCCAGCAGTTTAAAGGGGATAGGCAATCAGCCCCAGCATTTT. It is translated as CASSLKGIGNQPQHF.

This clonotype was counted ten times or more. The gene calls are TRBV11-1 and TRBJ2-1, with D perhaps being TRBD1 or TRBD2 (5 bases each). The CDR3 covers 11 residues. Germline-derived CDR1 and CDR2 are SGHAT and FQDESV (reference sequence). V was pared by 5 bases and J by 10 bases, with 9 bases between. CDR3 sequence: CASSRDQEQFF. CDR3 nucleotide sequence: TGTGCCAGCAGCCGGGACCAAGAGCAGTTCTTC. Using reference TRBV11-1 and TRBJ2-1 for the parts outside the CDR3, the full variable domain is EAEVAQSPRYKITEKSQAVAFWCDPISGHATLYWYRQILGQGPELLVQFQDESVVDDSQLPKDRFSAERLKGVDSTLKIQPAELGDSAMYLCASSRDQEQFFGPGTRLTVL.

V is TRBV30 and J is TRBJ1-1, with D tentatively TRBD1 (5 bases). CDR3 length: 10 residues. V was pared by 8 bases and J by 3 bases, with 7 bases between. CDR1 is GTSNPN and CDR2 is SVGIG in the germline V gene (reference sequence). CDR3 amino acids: CAGGDTEAFF. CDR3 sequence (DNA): TGTGCCGGGGGGGACACTGAAGCTTTCTTT.

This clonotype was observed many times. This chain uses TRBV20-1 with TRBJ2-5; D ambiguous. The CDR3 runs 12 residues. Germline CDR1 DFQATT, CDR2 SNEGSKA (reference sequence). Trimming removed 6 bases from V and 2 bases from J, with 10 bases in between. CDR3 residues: CSARTPQETQYF. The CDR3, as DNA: TGCAGTGCCAGAACGCCGCAAGAGACCCAGTACTTC.